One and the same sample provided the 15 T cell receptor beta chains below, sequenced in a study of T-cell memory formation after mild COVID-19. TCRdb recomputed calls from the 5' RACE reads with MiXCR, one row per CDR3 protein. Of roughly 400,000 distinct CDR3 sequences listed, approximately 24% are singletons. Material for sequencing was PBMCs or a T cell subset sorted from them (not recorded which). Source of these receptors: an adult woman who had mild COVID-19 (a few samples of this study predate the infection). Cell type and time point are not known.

The DNA of the CDR3 is TGTGCCAGCAGCTTAGGCGGGAGCCCAGAGCAGTTCTTC. Amino acids: CASSLGGSPEQFF. This sequence joins TRBV7-2 and TRBJ2-1, with 7 bases fitting TRBD2. This CDR3 has 13 amino acids. J gave up 10 bases and V 1 base, and 4 bases lay outside the gene matches. Germline loops: CDR1 SGHTA, CDR2 FQGNSA.

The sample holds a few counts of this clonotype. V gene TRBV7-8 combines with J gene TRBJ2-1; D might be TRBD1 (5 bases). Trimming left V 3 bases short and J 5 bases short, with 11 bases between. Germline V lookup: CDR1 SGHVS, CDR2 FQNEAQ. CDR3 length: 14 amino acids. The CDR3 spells CASSFRVRDNEQFF. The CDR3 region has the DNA TGTGCCAGCAGCTTCAGGGTTCGGGACAATGAGCAGTTCTTC.

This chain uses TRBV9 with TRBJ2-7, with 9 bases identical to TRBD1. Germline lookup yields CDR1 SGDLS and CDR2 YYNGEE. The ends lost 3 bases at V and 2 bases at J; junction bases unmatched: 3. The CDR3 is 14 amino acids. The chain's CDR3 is CASSEGDRAYEQYF. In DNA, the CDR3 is TGTGCCAGCAGCGAGGGGGACAGGGCCTACGAGCAGTACTTC. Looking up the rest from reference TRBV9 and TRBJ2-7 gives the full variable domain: DSGVTQTPKHLITATGQRVTLRCSPRSGDLSVYWYQQSLDQGLQFLIQYYNGEERAKGNILERFSAQQFPDLHSELNLSSLELGDSALYFCASSEGDRAYEQYFGPGTRLTVT.

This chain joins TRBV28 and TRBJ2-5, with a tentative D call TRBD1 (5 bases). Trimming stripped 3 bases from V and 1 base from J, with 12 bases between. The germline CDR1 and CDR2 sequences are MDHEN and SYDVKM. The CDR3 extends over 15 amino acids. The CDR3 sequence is CASSFWAGRQETQYF. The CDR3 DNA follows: TGTGCCAGCAGTTTCTGGGCAGGGCGCCAAGAGACCCAGTACTTC.

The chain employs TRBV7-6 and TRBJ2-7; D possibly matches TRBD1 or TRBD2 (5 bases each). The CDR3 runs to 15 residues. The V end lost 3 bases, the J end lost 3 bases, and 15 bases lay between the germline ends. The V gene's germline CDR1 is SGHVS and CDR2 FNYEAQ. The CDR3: CASSLGPPGNYEQYF. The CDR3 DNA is TGTGCCAGCAGCTTGGGACCCCCAGGAAACTACGAGCAGTACTTC.

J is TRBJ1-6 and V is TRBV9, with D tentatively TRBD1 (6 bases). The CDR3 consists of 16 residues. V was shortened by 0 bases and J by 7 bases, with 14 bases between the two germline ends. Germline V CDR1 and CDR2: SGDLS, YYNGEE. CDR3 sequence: CASSVEQGGLNSPLHF. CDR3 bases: TGTGCCAGCAGCGTAGAACAGGGAGGGTTAAATTCACCCCTCCACTTT.

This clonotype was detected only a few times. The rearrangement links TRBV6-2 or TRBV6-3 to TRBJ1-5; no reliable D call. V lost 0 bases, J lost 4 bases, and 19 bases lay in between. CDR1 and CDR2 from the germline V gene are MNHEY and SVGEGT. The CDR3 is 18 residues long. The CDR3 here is CASSYSMRRELANQPQHF. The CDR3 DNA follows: TGTGCCAGCAGTTACTCGATGCGGCGGGAGTTAGCAAATCAGCCCCAGCATTTT.

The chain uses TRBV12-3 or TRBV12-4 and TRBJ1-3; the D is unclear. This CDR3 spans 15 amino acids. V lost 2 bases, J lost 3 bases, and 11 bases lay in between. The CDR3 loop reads CASSLSGLGGNTIYF. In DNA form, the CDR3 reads TGTGCCAGCAGTTTATCGGGTCTTGGTGGAAACACCATATATTTT.

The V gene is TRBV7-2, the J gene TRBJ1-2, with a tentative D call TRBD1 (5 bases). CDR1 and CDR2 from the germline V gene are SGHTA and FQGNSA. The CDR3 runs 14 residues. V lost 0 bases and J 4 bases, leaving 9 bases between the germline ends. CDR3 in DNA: TGTGCCAGCAGCTTAGCTGGGGGGGGCTATGGCTACACCTTC. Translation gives CASSLAGGGYGYTF.

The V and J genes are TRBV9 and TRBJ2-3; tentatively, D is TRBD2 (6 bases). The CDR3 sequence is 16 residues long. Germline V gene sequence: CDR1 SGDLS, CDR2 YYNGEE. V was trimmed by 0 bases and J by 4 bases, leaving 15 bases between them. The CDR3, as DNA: TGTGCCAGCAGCGTAGGCAGGGCGCGGGGCGCAGATACGCAGTATTTT. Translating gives CASSVGRARGADTQYF.

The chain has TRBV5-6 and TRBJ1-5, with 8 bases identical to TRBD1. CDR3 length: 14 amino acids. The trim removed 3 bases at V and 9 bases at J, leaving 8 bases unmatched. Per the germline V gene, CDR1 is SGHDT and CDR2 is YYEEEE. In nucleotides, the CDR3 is TGTGCCAGCAGCTCAAACAGGGGGATAAGGCCCCAGCATTTT. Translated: CASSSNRGIRPQHF.

CDR3 amino acids: CASSHNRNTEAFF. The DNA for the CDR3 is TGTGCCAGCAGCCATAACAGGAACACTGAAGCTTTCTTT. The V gene is TRBV4-2, the J gene TRBJ1-1; D is uncertain. This CDR3 spans 13 amino acids. CDR1 is LGHNA and CDR2 is YNFKEQ in the germline V gene. V lost 3 bases to trimming and J lost 1 base, with 6 bases between them.

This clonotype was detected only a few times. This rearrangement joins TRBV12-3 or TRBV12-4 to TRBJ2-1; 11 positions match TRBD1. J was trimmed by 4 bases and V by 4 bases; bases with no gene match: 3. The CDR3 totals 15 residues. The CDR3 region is CASSYGTGGYNEQFF. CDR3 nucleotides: TGTGCCAGCAGTTACGGGACAGGGGGGTACAATGAGCAGTTCTTC.

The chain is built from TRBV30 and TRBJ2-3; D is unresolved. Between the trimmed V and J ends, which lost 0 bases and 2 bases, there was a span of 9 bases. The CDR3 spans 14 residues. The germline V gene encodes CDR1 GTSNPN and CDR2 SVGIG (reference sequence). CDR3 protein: CAWSVSLVTDTQYF. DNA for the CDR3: TGTGCCTGGAGTGTTAGCCTCGTCACAGATACGCAGTATTTT.

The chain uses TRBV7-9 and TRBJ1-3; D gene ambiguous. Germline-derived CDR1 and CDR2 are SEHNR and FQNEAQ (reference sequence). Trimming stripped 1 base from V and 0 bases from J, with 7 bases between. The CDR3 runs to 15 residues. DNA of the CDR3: TGTGCCAGCAGCTTAGATCTGTTCTCTGGAAACACCATATATTTT. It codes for CASSLDLFSGNTIYF.